The 32 T cell receptor beta chains presented below share a single source sample, sequenced in a study of vaccination effects on CD4 cells after COVID-19. At the end of roughly 9 days of culture, CD4+ T cells were isolated. No antigen has been assigned to these receptors. Sequenced by immunoSEQ multiplex PCR; TCRdb stores in-frame clones only, minus some. The profile shows 35,000 to 40,000 clones, roughly 87% of them singletons. The starting material was CD4+ T cells from PBMCs cultured without peptide, obtained before COVID-19 vaccination. These receptors all come from a human donor who received a COVID-19 vaccine.

V is TRBV7-2 and J is TRBJ1-4, with D tentatively TRBD1 (6 bases). Germline-derived CDR1 and CDR2 are SGHTA and FQGNSA. V was clipped by 1 base and J by 8 bases, with 14 bases between them. The CDR3 loop spans 15 amino acids. CDR3 DNA sequence: TGTGCCAGCAGCTTAGTTTTGGGGGGCGCAGAAAAACTGTTTTTT. This translates into CASSLVLGGAEKLFF.

The V gene is TRBV9, the J gene TRBJ2-1; 9 bases are a match to TRBD2. CDR1 SGDLS and CDR2 YYNGEE come from the germline V gene. Germline trimming cut 7 bases from V and 7 bases from J; bases unmatched to any gene: 15. This CDR3 has 16 residues. Here the CDR3 reads CASSVYGGGAVNEQFF. The DNA for the CDR3 is TGTGCCAGCTCTGTCTATGGCGGGGGGGCGGTAAATGAGCAGTTCTTC.

This chain joins TRBV9 and TRBJ1-2; D unclear. The germline V gene encodes CDR1 SGDLS and CDR2 YYNGEE. Trimming took off 0 bases at V and 5 bases at J, with 8 bases between the two ends. The CDR3 is 13 residues long. CDR3 coding DNA: TGTGCCAGCAGCGTAGGAGAGTCTTATGGCTACACCTTC. This codes for CASSVGESYGYTF. Looking up the rest from reference TRBV9 and TRBJ1-2 gives the full variable domain: DSGVTQTPKHLITATGQRVTLRCSPRSGDLSVYWYQQSLDQGLQFLIQYYNGEERAKGNILERFSAQQFPDLHSELNLSSLELGDSALYFCASSVGESYGYTFGSGTRLTVV.

This clone was counted a few times. This sequence joins TRBV6-1 and TRBJ1-2; a weak D match, TRBD1 (6 bases). CDR3 size: 16 residues. The V gene's germline CDR1 is MNHNS and CDR2 SASEGT. Trimming removed 3 bases at V and 5 bases at J, with 19 bases between. This CDR3 is CASSETAGTLLYGYTF. CDR3 in DNA: TGTGCCAGCAGTGAGACAGCCGGGACACTCCTTTATGGCTACACCTTC.

This chain uses TRBV6-5 with TRBJ1-1, with TRBD1 as a possible D gene (5 bases). Germline loops: CDR1 MNHEY, CDR2 SVGAGI. This CDR3 is built from 16 residues. Trimming removed 2 bases from V and 1 base from J, with 14 bases in between. The CDR3 is CASSYRGTKKNTEAFF. CDR3 in DNA: TGTGCCAGCAGTTACCGAGGGACCAAGAAGAACACTGAAGCTTTCTTT.

The genes are TRBV27 and TRBJ1-1, with D perhaps TRBD1 (5 bases). The germline CDR1 and CDR2 sequences are MNHEY and SMNVEV (reference sequence). The length of the CDR3 is 15 residues. Trimming took off 1 base at V and 2 bases at J, with 11 bases between the two ends. The CDR3 nucleotides read TGTGCCAGCAGTTTATTTGGGGGTCCAAACACTGAAGCTTTCTTT. This translates into CASSLFGGPNTEAFF.

This chain connects TRBV19 to TRBJ2-5; D gene unclear. The V end was cut by 7 bases, the J end by 4 bases, with 16 bases between. The CDR3 runs to 14 residues. Germline V gene sequence: CDR1 LNHDA, CDR2 SQIVND (reference sequence). CDR3 loop: CASKGPGGRETQYF. CDR3 in DNA: TGTGCCAGTAAGGGTCCAGGCGGCAGAGAGACCCAGTACTTC.

The chain carries TRBV5-1 and TRBJ1-4, with D hard to call. The CDR3 contains 15 residues. Trimming stripped 0 bases from V and 0 bases from J, with 6 bases between. Germline V gene data show CDR1 as SGHRS and CDR2 as YFSETQ. In DNA form, the CDR3 reads TGCGCCAGCAGCTTGGTGCCAGCAACTAATGAAAAACTGTTTTTT. This translates into CASSLVPATNEKLFF. Full variable domain (rest looked up from reference TRBV5-1 and TRBJ1-4): KAGVTQTPRYLIKTRGQQVTLSCSPISGHRSVSWYQQTPGQGLQFLFEYFSETQRNKGNFPGRFSGRQFSNSRSEMNVSTLELGDSALYLCASSLVPATNEKLFFGSGTQLSVL.

This chain joins TRBV6-5 and TRBJ1-1, with 9 bases that match TRBD1. The trim removed 0 bases at V and 3 bases at J, leaving 2 bases unmatched. Germline V gene sequence: CDR1 MNHEY, CDR2 SVGAGI. The CDR3 runs 15 residues. CDR3: CASSYSWTGDTEAFF. CDR3 DNA: TGTGCCAGCAGTTACTCGTGGACAGGGGACACTGAAGCTTTCTTT.

This CDR3 reads CASSYPRDRFDGYTF. The CDR3 nucleotides read TGTGCCAGCAGTTACCCCAGGGACAGGTTCGATGGCTACACCTTC. The gene calls are TRBV6-2 or TRBV6-3 and TRBJ1-2, with 8 bases that match TRBD1. Germline V CDR1 and CDR2: MNHEY, SVGEGT. V gave up 2 bases and J gave up 6 bases; unmatched junction bases: 8. The CDR3 sequence is 15 residues long.

The V gene is TRBV7-2, the J gene TRBJ1-5; D remains unclear. This CDR3 has 15 residues. CDR1 and CDR2 (germline): SGHTA, FQGNSA. V was clipped by 1 base and J by 9 bases, with 16 bases between them. The CDR3 protein is CASSLGPVTYAPQHF. The CDR3 DNA sequence: TGTGCCAGCAGCTTAGGGCCGGTGACCTACGCGCCCCAGCATTTT. Full variable domain (rest looked up from reference TRBV7-2 and TRBJ1-5): GAGVSQSPSNKVTEKGKDVELRCDPISGHTALYWYRQSLGQGLEFLIYFQGNSAPDKSGLPSDRFSAERTGGSVSTLTIQRTQQEDSAVYLCASSLGPVTYAPQHFGDGTRLSIL.

J is TRBJ2-5 and V is TRBV5-4; maybe TRBD1 (5 bases). Germline-derived CDR1 and CDR2 are SGHNT and YYREEE (reference sequence). With 4 bases removed from V and 5 bases from J, the gap between germline ends came to 15 bases. The CDR3 length is 14 residues. The CDR3 sequence is CASSPPGSPETQYF. The CDR3 DNA reads as TGTGCCAGCAGCCCACCAGGGTCCCCGGAGACCCAGTACTTC.

The chain carries TRBV15 and TRBJ1-5, with D possibly TRBD1 on 5 matching bases. The germline gives CDR1 LNHNV, CDR2 YYDKDF (reference sequence). The CDR3 has 16 residues. Trimming removed 0 bases at V and 1 base at J, with 10 bases between. For the CDR3, the DNA is TGTGCCACCAGCAGAGACAGGGTTAGCAGCAATCAGCCCCAGCATTTT. It specifies CATSRDRVSSNQPQHF. Full variable domain (missing parts from reference TRBV15 and TRBJ1-5): DAMVIQNPRYQVTQFGKPVTLSCSQTLNHNVMYWYQQKSSQAPKLLFHYYDKDFNNEADTPDNFQSRRPNTSFCFLDIRSPGLGDTAMYLCATSRDRVSSNQPQHFGDGTRLSIL.

The chain has TRBV4-3 and TRBJ2-2; TRBD1 matches at 7 bases. V was pared by 6 bases and J by 4 bases, with 5 bases of the junction left unmatched. This CDR3 spans 14 amino acids. CDR1 is LGHNA, CDR2 YSLEER, per germline. The CDR3 nucleotides read TGCGCCAGCAGGCAACAGGGGAGCACCGGGGAGCTGTTTTTT. Translated, it gives CASRQQGSTGELFF.

This chain uses TRBV5-1 with TRBJ1-6; 8 bases line up with TRBD1. Germline CDR1 and CDR2: SGHRS and YFSETQ. With V trimmed by 3 bases and J by 0 bases, 5 bases remained unmatched. The CDR3 has 17 residues. The CDR3 DNA sequence: TGCGCCAGCAGCTCAGGGGGCCTGAGCTCCTATAATTCACCCCTCCACTTT. It encodes CASSSGGLSSYNSPLHF. Drawing the rest from reference TRBV5-1 and TRBJ1-6, the complete variable domain is KAGVTQTPRYLIKTRGQQVTLSCSPISGHRSVSWYQQTPGQGLQFLFEYFSETQRNKGNFPGRFSGRQFSNSRSEMNVSTLELGDSALYLCASSSGGLSSYNSPLHFGNGTRLTVT.

This rearrangement joins TRBV19 to TRBJ1-2, with 7 bases that match TRBD1. V lost 4 bases and J lost 6; bases outside the gene matches: 11. CDR3 length: 15 residues. Germline loops: CDR1 LNHDA, CDR2 SQIVND (reference sequence). CDR3 residues: CASSSLSDRANGYTF. Written as DNA, the CDR3 is TGTGCCAGTAGTAGTCTTTCTGACAGGGCGAATGGCTACACCTTC.

The gene calls are TRBV7-2 and TRBJ2-6; D ambiguous. Trimming left V 6 bases short and J 0 bases short, with 9 bases between. The CDR3 sequence is 15 residues long. CDR1 is SGHTA and CDR2 is FQGNSA in the germline V gene. The CDR3 sequence: CASRHRGSGANVLTF. The DNA of the CDR3 is TGTGCCAGCAGGCACAGAGGCTCTGGGGCCAACGTCCTGACTTTC.

V is TRBV9 and J is TRBJ2-2; 8 bases fit TRBD1. The length of the CDR3 is 16 residues. The germline V gene encodes CDR1 SGDLS and CDR2 YYNGEE. The ends lost 4 bases at V and 1 base at J; junction bases unmatched: 6. The CDR3 here is CASSPRTGWNTGELFF. CDR3 in DNA: TGTGCCAGCAGCCCTCGGACAGGGTGGAACACCGGGGAGCTGTTTTTT.

The gene calls are TRBV4-1 and TRBJ2-3; TRBD2 agrees at 11 bases. Losses at the gene ends were 5 bases for V and 3 bases for J; bases not matched to a gene: 16. The CDR3 contains 19 residues. In germline, CDR1 is MGHRA, CDR2 YSYEKL. Written as DNA, the CDR3 is TGCGCCAGCAGCTTAAGGGGTAGCGGGGGGGTCCCTCTGACAGATACGCAGTATTTT. Its protein product is CASSLRGSGGVPLTDTQYF.

V gene TRBV4-3 combines with J gene TRBJ2-6; D uncertain. The CDR3 loop spans 16 amino acids. V lost 0 bases and J lost 0, with 6 bases in between. The germline gives CDR1 LGHNA, CDR2 YSLEER. The CDR3 protein is CASSQDYVSGANVLTF. CDR3 nucleotides: TGCGCCAGCAGCCAAGATTACGTCTCTGGGGCCAACGTCCTGACTTTC.

J is TRBJ2-3 and V is TRBV4-1; D possibly corresponds to TRBD2 (5 bases). CDR3 length: 13 residues. Germline-derived CDR1 and CDR2 are MGHRA and YSYEKL. Deletions cut 1 base from V and 6 bases from J, with 8 bases between. The DNA of the CDR3 is TGCGCCAGCAGCCAAGGTAGCGTCGATACGCAGTATTTT. This translates into CASSQGSVDTQYF.

About this clone itself: An end of the junction does not agree with germline; a read error may underlie this. The CDR3 region has the DNA TGTGCCAGCAGACAGAACGCTGAAGCTTTCTTT. Protein product: CASRQNAEAFF. This chain links TRBV12-3 or TRBV12-4 with TRBJ1-1; D is undetermined. The CDR3 length is 11 residues.

The CDR3 region has the DNA TGCAGCGTTGGTCACCTAGGGGGAGACAGTCTGGGCGGCTACACCTTC. Translation: CSVGHLGGDSLGGYTF. This sequence joins TRBV29-1 and TRBJ1-2, with a weak D call TRBD1 (6 bases). CDR3 length: 16 amino acids. The germline CDR1 and CDR2 sequences are SQVTM and ANQGSEA. V shed 4 bases and J shed 8 bases, with 26 bases lying between them.

V usage is TRBV6-2 or TRBV6-3 and J usage is TRBJ2-7, with D perhaps TRBD1 (5 bases). The germline gives CDR1 MNHEY, CDR2 SVGEGT. Trimming pared 5 bases from V and 4 bases from J, leaving 15 bases between. The CDR3 covers 14 residues. In nucleotides, the CDR3 is TGTGCCAGCAGTCGATCTCCCAGGGTGTACGAGCAGTACGTC. This encodes CASSRSPRVYEQYV.

The chain joins TRBV9 to TRBJ2-7; D is perhaps TRBD1 (6 bases). The CDR3 runs to 14 residues. CDR1 and CDR2 from the germline V gene are SGDLS and YYNGEE. Trimming pared 4 bases from V and 3 bases from J, leaving 14 bases between. The CDR3 region is CASSIRQVNYEQYV. In DNA, the CDR3 is TGTGCCAGCAGCATTCGACAGGTAAACTACGAGCAGTACGTC.

J is TRBJ2-6 and V is TRBV7-2; D is possibly TRBD1 (6 bases). V was cut by 1 base and J by 4 bases, with 8 bases left in between. This CDR3 comprises 15 residues. The germline V gene has CDR1 SGHTA and CDR2 FQGNSA. The CDR3 DNA is TGTGCCAGCAGCTTAGGGGGGCAGGGGGCCAACGTCCTGACTTTC. It specifies CASSLGGQGANVLTF.

The genes are TRBV15 and TRBJ2-5; 9 nucleotides line up with TRBD2. Germline lookup yields CDR1 LNHNV and CDR2 YYDKDF (reference sequence). The J segment lost 2 bases and the V segment lost 7 bases, leaving 8 bases of the junction unmatched. This CDR3 region has 15 residues. The CDR3 region is CATIGGGGLQETQYF. Here the CDR3 DNA reads TGTGCCACCATAGGCGGGGGGGGCCTTCAAGAGACCCAGTACTTC.

The chain couples TRBV6-5 to TRBJ2-3; TRBD2 is a possible D gene (6 bases). Germline V gene sequence: CDR1 MNHEY, CDR2 SVGAGI. V lost 7 bases to trimming and J lost 0 bases, with 14 bases between them. This CDR3 has 15 residues. The CDR3 nucleotides are TGTGCCAGCACGACGCGGGGTTCTAGCACAGATACGCAGTATTTT. Translated: CASTTRGSSTDTQYF.

V is TRBV7-2 and J is TRBJ2-1; 14 bases match TRBD2. The germline V gene has CDR1 SGHTA and CDR2 FQGNSA. The CDR3 spans 18 residues. The V and J ends lost 5 bases and 2 bases, in that order; junction bases with no gene match: 8. CDR3 sequence: CASSERTSGGRAYNEQFF. DNA for the CDR3: TGTGCCAGCAGCGAACGGACTAGCGGGGGGAGAGCCTACAATGAGCAGTTCTTC.

This clone was seen just once. V is TRBV6-5 and J is TRBJ2-7, with D perhaps matching TRBD1 or TRBD2 (5 bases each). V was trimmed by 6 bases and J by 6 bases, leaving 15 bases between them. CDR1 is MNHEY and CDR2 is SVGAGI in the germline V gene. The CDR3 is 13 amino acids. Here the CDR3 DNA reads TGTGCCAGCAGCGCGGCGAGGGGCTCCGAGCAGTACGTC. Translation: CASSAARGSEQYV.

The V gene is TRBV5-1, the J gene TRBJ1-1, with 7 bases aligning to TRBD1. Looked up from germline, CDR1 is SGHRS and CDR2 is YFSETQ. The CDR3 spans 16 residues. The V and J ends lost 4 bases and 0 bases, in that order; junction bases with no gene match: 9. The CDR3 reads CASSPEPTGMNTEAFF. CDR3 nucleotides: TGCGCCAGCAGCCCCGAACCGACAGGGATGAACACTGAAGCTTTCTTT.

This clone was seen only once. This rearrangement joins TRBV30 to TRBJ2-7; no definite D call. Germline-derived CDR1 and CDR2 are GTSNPN and SVGIG (reference sequence). There are 13 residues in the CDR3. The CDR3 nucleotides read TGTGCCCGGAGAAAGTCAAGCTCCTACGAGCAGTACGTC. This sequence encodes CARRKSSSYEQYV.